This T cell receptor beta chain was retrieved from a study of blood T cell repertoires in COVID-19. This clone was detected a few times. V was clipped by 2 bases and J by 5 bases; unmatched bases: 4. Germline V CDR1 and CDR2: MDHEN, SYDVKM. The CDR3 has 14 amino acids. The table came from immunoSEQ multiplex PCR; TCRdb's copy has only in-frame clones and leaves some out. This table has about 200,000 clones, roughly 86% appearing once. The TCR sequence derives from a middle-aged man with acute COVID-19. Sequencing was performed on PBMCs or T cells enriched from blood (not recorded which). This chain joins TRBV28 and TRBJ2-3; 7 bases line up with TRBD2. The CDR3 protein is CASSLMAGEDTQYF. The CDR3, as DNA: TGTGCCAGCAGTTTAATGGCGGGAGAAGATACGCAGTATTTT.